The rows below give T cell receptor beta chains drawn from one sample of a study of cytomegalovirus exposure and HLA in healthy donors. Here immunoSEQ multiplex PCR was the method, and the copy in TCRdb shows in-frame clones only, minus some. The sample consists of about 130,000 clones, 82% of them appearing once. Sample: PBMCs. Receptors originate from a woman in her fifties or sixties in good health and CMV-seropositive. The CDR3 runs from the conserved cysteine through the conserved F or W. The order of the fields is V gene, D gene, clone size, J gene, CDR3 DNA, CDR3 protein. The D gene is left open where the match is weak. Expanded clones get a size class; other rows say once, few or many, or leave the size out.

TRBV30	TRBD2	-	TRBJ2-1	TGTGCCTGGAGCCGGACTAGCGGGGCCGATGAGCAGTTCTTC	CAWSRTSGADEQFF
TRBV6-4	TRBD2	-	TRBJ2-1	TGTGCCAGCAGTGAGACTAGCGGTTCCTACAATGAGCAGTTCTTC	CASSETSGSYNEQFF
TRBV29-1	TRBD1	-	TRBJ2-7	TGCAGCGTTGATTTTGGGCGGACAGGGGGCTTTGAGCAGTACTTC	CSVDFGRTGGFEQYF
TRBV5-1	-	-	TRBJ2-2	TGCGCCAGCAGCTTGGGTACAGGTCAGGACGGGGAGCTGTTTTTT	CASSLGTGQDGELFF
TRBV19	TRBD2	-	TRBJ2-3	TGTGCCAGTAGGACTAGCGGGAGTCTTACAGATACGCAGTATTTT	CASRTSGSLTDTQYF
TRBV2	-	-	TRBJ1-5	TGTGCCAGCAGTACAGGGTTCAGCAATCAGCCCCAGCATTTT	CASSTGFSNQPQHF
TRBV30	-	once	TRBJ1-6	TGTGCAGCGGTTCCCCCAAGCGGGTATAATTCACCCCTCCACTTT	CAAVPPSGYNSPLHF
TRBV27	TRBD1	-	TRBJ2-7	TGTGCCAGCAGGCCGGGACAGGGTAACGAGCAGTACTTC	CASRPGQGNEQYF
TRBV7-9	-	few	TRBJ2-3	TGTTCCAGCAGCTTAGCGGTAACCCTTCGAGGCACAGATACGCAGTATTTT	CSSSLAVTLRGTDTQYF
TRBV6-6	-	-	TRBJ1-5	TGTGCCAGCTCAACAGCCCAACCAAATCAGCCCCAGCATTTT	CASSTAQPNQPQHF
TRBV4-1	TRBD2	-	TRBJ2-1	TGCGCCAGCAGCCAACAACCGGGACTAGCGGGACTGGCGAGCTCCTACAATGAGCAGTTCTTC	CASSQQPGLAGLASSYNEQFF
TRBV5-1	TRBD1	once	TRBJ1-1	TGCGCCAGCAGCTACTCTACTCCCACAGGGGGCGCGGGCACGCCGGACACTGAAGCTTTCTTT	CASSYSTPTGGAGTPDTEAFF
TRBV2	TRBD2	-	TRBJ2-5	TGTGCCAGCAGGAAGGGACTAGCGGGAGTGGAGACCCAGTACTTC	CASRKGLAGVETQYF
TRBV6-1	TRBD1	few	TRBJ1-2	TGTGCCAGCAGGACAGGGCCCACTAACTATGGCTACACCTTC	CASRTGPTNYGYTF
TRBV4-2	TRBD2	-	TRBJ2-5	TGTGCCAGCAGCCAAGACCTGGCGGGAGTTTGGGAGACCCAGTACTTC	CASSQDLAGVWETQYF
TRBV15	TRBD1	-	TRBJ2-2	TGTGCCACCAGCAGAGACCCCACAGGGGGCGCGAACACCGGGGAGCTGTTTTTT	CATSRDPTGGANTGELFF
TRBV30	-	-	TRBJ2-7	TGTGCCTGGGGGGTGCGCGGCGGAGGCTACGAGCAGTACTTC	CAWGVRGGGYEQYF
TRBV7-8	-	-	TRBJ2-3	TGTGCCAGCAGCCCGCAGGGGGGAGGCACAGATACGCAGTATTTT	CASSPQGGGTDTQYF
TRBV30	-	-	TRBJ1-3	TGTGCCTGGGACAAATCTTACTCTGGAAACACCATATATTTT	CAWDKSYSGNTIYF
TRBV7-8	-	-	TRBJ2-7	TGTGCCAGCAGCTTAGCACTGGAGTACGAGCAGTACTTC	CASSLALEYEQYF
TRBV11-3	TRBD2	-	TRBJ2-2	TGTGCCAGCAGCCCCCGCGGGGGGCGGACCGGGGAGCTGTTTTTT	CASSPRGGRTGELFF
TRBV19	TRBD2	-	TRBJ2-6	TGTGCCAGTAGGACTAGCGGAGTCTCTGGGGCCAACGTCCTGACTTTC	CASRTSGVSGANVLTF
TRBV10-3	-	once	TRBJ2-7	TGTGCCATCAGTGGCTCGTCGAGCTCCTACGAGCAGTACTTC	CAISGSSSSYEQYF
TRBV10-3	TRBD1	-	TRBJ1-5	TGTGCCATCAGCCCGACGACAGGGATGGATCAGCCCCAGCATTTT	CAISPTTGMDQPQHF
TRBV28	-	-	TRBJ1-5	TGTGCCAGCAGCCTGGTGTGGCAGGGCGATCAGCCCCAGCATTTT	CASSLVWQGDQPQHF
TRBV30	-	few	TRBJ1-3	TGTGCCTGGAGACAGGGTGGAGGAAACACCATATATTTT	CAWRQGGGNTIYF
TRBV27	-	-	TRBJ2-1	TGTGCCAGCAGGTCAGGGTTCCCCGGGAATGAGCAGTTCTTC	CASRSGFPGNEQFF
TRBV7-9	-	-	TRBJ1-3	TGTGCCAGCAGCTTTAGTATAAGAGGAAACACCATATATTTT	CASSFSIRGNTIYF
TRBV28	-	-	TRBJ2-1	TGTGCCAGCAGCTCCTCCGCGGACAGTTACAATGAGCAGTTCTTC	CASSSSADSYNEQFF
TRBV7-8	TRBD2	-	TRBJ2-1	TGTGCCAGCAGGCCAGCCGGGAGGGGCCATGAGCAGTTCTTC	CASRPAGRGHEQFF
TRBV10-3	-	-	TRBJ2-2	TGTGCCATCACCACAGGAGGGACCCAGGGCGAGCTGTTTTTT	CAITTGGTQGELFF
TRBV7-3	TRBD2	-	TRBJ2-1	TGTGCCAGCAGCTTGGGACTAGCGGGAGGAGCAAATGAGCAGTTCTTC	CASSLGLAGGANEQFF
TRBV2	-	-	TRBJ1-1	TGTGCCAGCTCTGTTGAAAGTCTCGGGGGCACTGAAGCTTTCTTT	CASSVESLGGTEAFF
TRBV11-2	-	once	TRBJ1-5	TGTGCCAGCAGCTTAGCCCAGGGAAATCAGCCCCAGCATTTT	CASSLAQGNQPQHF
TRBV6-1	TRBD1	-	TRBJ1-5	TGTGCCAGCAGCTCCGGGACAGCCGGGCCCCAGCATTTT	CASSSGTAGPQHF
TRBV5-1	-	few	TRBJ2-3	TGCGCCAGCAGCTTGGCCCTAGCTTCAGATACGCAGTATTTT	CASSLALASDTQYF
TRBV7-9	-	-	TRBJ2-5	TGTGCCAGCCTGAGGGCAGGCCAAGAGACCCAGTACTTC	CASLRAGQETQYF
TRBV30	TRBD2	-	TRBJ2-7	TGTGCCTGGAGTCTGACTAGCGGGGCCTACGAGCAGTACTTC	CAWSLTSGAYEQYF
TRBV7-2	TRBD1	-	TRBJ2-7	TGTGCCAGCAGCCCCAGGACAGGGGTGGGTGGCGAGCAGTACTTC	CASSPRTGVGGEQYF
TRBV7-9	-	-	TRBJ2-5	TGTTCCAGCAGCTTAACTTTTAGGCCCAGGGGACAAGAGACCCAGTACTTC	CSSSLTFRPRGQETQYF
TRBV5-1	-	-	TRBJ2-5	TGCGCCAGCAGCTTGGGACATCCTCGGCAAGAGACCCAGTACTTC	CASSLGHPRQETQYF
TRBV5-4	-	-	TRBJ2-5	TGTGCCAGCAGTATGGAACCGGACAGACAAGAGACCCAGTACTTC	CASSMEPDRQETQYF
TRBV19	-	-	TRBJ1-5	TGTGCCAGTAGTATTAGGGGTCCGGAGCAGCCCCAGCATTTT	CASSIRGPEQPQHF
TRBV7-2	-	-	TRBJ2-2	TGTGCCAGCAGCTTAGTCAAGGGGACCGGGGAGCTGTTTTTT	CASSLVKGTGELFF
TRBV19	-	-	TRBJ2-7	TGTGCCAGTAGTACGTGGAGTGGACAGTCCTACGAGCAGTACTTC	CASSTWSGQSYEQYF
TRBV7-9	-	-	TRBJ1-1	TGTGCCAGCAGCTTAACTGACACTGAAGCTTTCTTT	CASSLTDTEAFF
TRBV11-3	-	-	TRBJ2-1	TGTGCCAGCAGCTTAGTGGGGGGTCGCTCCTACAATGAGCAGTTCTTC	CASSLVGGRSYNEQFF
TRBV11-2	TRBD2	-	TRBJ2-1	TGTGCCAGCACCGCCTCTAGCGGGGGGGCCGGTGCTGAGCAGTTCTTC	CASTASSGGAGAEQFF
TRBV7-9	-	-	TRBJ2-7	TGTGCCAGCAGCTTAGCGCAGGGCTCAGCCCGCGCCTACGAGCAGTACTTT	CASSLAQGSARAYEQYF
TRBV5-1	TRBD2	-	TRBJ2-5	TGCGCCAGCAGCCCGTTCACTAGCGGGAGAGAGACCCAGTACTTC	CASSPFTSGRETQYF
TRBV4-3	-	-	TRBJ2-2	TGCGCCAGCAGCCAAGATGGACGGGACATGGAGCTGTTTTTT	CASSQDGRDMELFF
TRBV9	TRBD1	-	TRBJ1-2	TGTGCCAGCAGCCCACACAGGGGGCCCAATTTGTATGGCTACACCTTC	CASSPHRGPNLYGYTF
TRBV5-4	-	-	TRBJ1-2	TGTGCCAGCAGCGCGGGCCCTCTCGAGGATGGCTACACCTTC	CASSAGPLEDGYTF
TRBV27	-	-	TRBJ2-7	TGTGCCAGCAGTTTATCGCGGAGGGTCTACGAGCAGTACTTC	CASSLSRRVYEQYF
TRBV7-2	TRBD1	-	TRBJ1-2	TGTGCCAGCAGCTCGGACAGGGGCGGGGGAGGCTACACCTTC	CASSSDRGGGGYTF
TRBV5-3	TRBD1	-	TRBJ1-4	TGTGCCAGAAGGGACAGGGACCCCTCTAATGAAAAACTGTTTTTT	CARRDRDPSNEKLFF
TRBV27	-	once	TRBJ2-1	TGTGCCAGCAGCTTGGATCGGGGAGTGCAGTTCTTC	CASSLDRGVQFF